The T cell receptor (beta chain) under discussion was sequenced for a study of T cell repertoires in cytomegalovirus infection. Background on the study: Shared public TCR beta signatures pointed to both CMV infection and a matching HLA type. Study-wide points: HLA-C-restricted CMV clonotypes gave the most frequent clonotype in two of eight donors. Cumulative public TCR beta family frequency identified carriers of CMV plus the relevant HLA.

Notes on this clonotype: Its antigen is as yet unknown.

Germline loops: CDR1 ENHRY, CDR2 SYGVKD. V shed 10 bases, J shed 4 bases, and the junction held 6 bases outside the gene matches. The CDR3 has 12 residues. TCRdb independently ran MiXCR on the reads; one entry per CDR3 protein. The sample includes roughly 760,000 distinct CDR3 sequences, about a third of them seen just once. The sample consisted of PBMCs. This receptor was taken from a human donor in good health (CMV status not recorded). Some clones in this sample may be carry-over from other donors' samples. The chain links TRBV10-3 to TRBJ2-7; 8 bases align to TRBD1. DNA of the CDR3: TGTGCCACGGGACAGGTCCTATACGAGCAGTACTTC. The encoded protein is CATGQVLYEQYF.